Listed below are T cell receptor beta chains from one sample, sequenced in a study of CD8+CD57+ T cells in acquired aplastic anemia. From the reads, TCRdb called clonotypes with MiXCR, one entry per CDR3 protein. The sample includes 100,000 to 150,000 distinct CDR3 sequences, about 43% seen only once; the top ten take roughly 3%. Sequencing was performed on sorted CD4+, CD8+, or CD8+CD57+ T cells (not recorded which) from PBMCs. All receptors come from a human donor with aplastic anemia. Each CDR3 is given with its conserved first and last residue. D genes are given only for firm matches. A clone size is listed for some rows: how often the clone was seen (once, few, many), or a class if it is expanded.

abundance: .
v_gene: TRBV15
j_gene: TRBJ1-6
d_gene: TRBD1
CDR3aa: CATSSVDRERSPLHF
CDR3nt: TGTGCCACCAGCAGCGTAGACAGGGAAAGATCACCCCTCCACTTT

abundance: many
v_gene: TRBV7-9
j_gene: TRBJ1-2
d_gene: .
CDR3aa: CASSSDPYGYTF
CDR3nt: TGTGCCAGCAGCTCCGACCCATATGGCTACACCTTC

abundance: many
v_gene: TRBV6-1
j_gene: TRBJ2-7
d_gene: .
CDR3aa: CASRLGRGTYEQYF
CDR3nt: TGTGCCAGCAGATTGGGGCGGGGCACCTACGAGCAGTACTTC

abundance: many
v_gene: TRBV19
j_gene: TRBJ2-1
d_gene: TRBD2
CDR3aa: CASSISLTSVPYNEQFF
CDR3nt: TGTGCCAGTAGTATCTCTCTGACTAGCGTTCCTTACAATGAGCAGTTCTTC

abundance: .
v_gene: TRBV6-5
j_gene: TRBJ1-1
d_gene: .
CDR3aa: CASSYGEGIEAFF
CDR3nt: TGTGCCAGCAGTTACGGAGAGGGGATAGAAGCTTTCTTT

abundance: .
v_gene: TRBV19
j_gene: TRBJ1-5
d_gene: .
CDR3aa: CASSITGQLGQPQHF
CDR3nt: TGTGCCAGTAGTATAACGGGACAACTCGGACAGCCCCAGCATTTT

abundance: many
v_gene: TRBV5-1
j_gene: TRBJ2-1
d_gene: TRBD2
CDR3aa: CASSSSGADNEQFF
CDR3nt: TGCGCCAGCAGCTCTAGCGGGGCCGACAATGAGCAGTTCTTC

abundance: few
v_gene: TRBV6-2/TRBV6-3
j_gene: TRBJ2-1
d_gene: TRBD2
CDR3aa: CASSYSGSGGSNEQFF
CDR3nt: TGTGCCAGCAGTTACTCGGGTAGCGGGGGGTCCAATGAGCAGTTCTTC

abundance: few
v_gene: TRBV5-1
j_gene: TRBJ2-2
d_gene: .
CDR3aa: CASSFRPGEGGELFF
CDR3nt: TGCGCCAGCAGCTTTAGACCCGGCGAAGGCGGGGAGCTGTTTTTT

abundance: .
v_gene: TRBV2
j_gene: TRBJ1-3
d_gene: .
CDR3aa: CASSESTAGNTIYF
CDR3nt: TGTGCCAGCAGTGAATCTACAGCTGGAAACACCATATATTTT

abundance: many
v_gene: TRBV29-1
j_gene: TRBJ2-5
d_gene: .
CDR3aa: CSVREWKETQYF
CDR3nt: TGCAGCGTCAGGGAGTGGAAAGAGACCCAGTACTTC

abundance: .
v_gene: TRBV24-1
j_gene: TRBJ2-3
d_gene: .
CDR3aa: CATSDWRGDTRYF
CDR3nt: TGTGCCACCAGTGATTGGAGAGGAGATACGCGGTATTTT

abundance: .
v_gene: TRBV19
j_gene: TRBJ1-2
d_gene: .
CDR3aa: CASSTPGRTYGYTF
CDR3nt: TGTGCCAGTAGTACACCGGGACGTACCTATGGCTACACCTTC

abundance: .
v_gene: TRBV4-3
j_gene: TRBJ2-3
d_gene: .
CDR3aa: CASSQDRRPPADTQYF
CDR3nt: TGCGCCAGCAGCCAAGATCGGAGACCCCCCGCAGATACGCAGTATTTT

abundance: .
v_gene: TRBV5-4
j_gene: TRBJ2-7
d_gene: .
CDR3aa: CASSWVGLEQYF
CDR3nt: TGTGCCAGCAGCTGGGTCGGGCTGGAGCAGTACTTC

abundance: many
v_gene: TRBV10-3
j_gene: TRBJ2-3
d_gene: TRBD2
CDR3aa: CAISGLAGGPDTQYF
CDR3nt: TGTGCCATCAGTGGACTAGCGGGGGGGCCCGATACGCAGTATTTT

abundance: few
v_gene: TRBV18
j_gene: TRBJ2-2
d_gene: TRBD1
CDR3aa: CASSPPGQGGTGELFF
CDR3nt: TGTGCCAGCTCACCCCCGGGACAGGGAGGCACCGGGGAGCTGTTTTTT

abundance: many
v_gene: TRBV19
j_gene: TRBJ2-1
d_gene: .
CDR3aa: CASSIPGPYGVNEQFF
CDR3nt: TGTGCCAGTAGTATTCCGGGGCCCTACGGGGTCAATGAGCAGTTCTTC

abundance: many
v_gene: TRBV19
j_gene: TRBJ1-2
d_gene: .
CDR3aa: CASSTQTRAHYGYTF
CDR3nt: TGTGCCAGTAGTACCCAGACACGAGCCCACTATGGCTACACCTTC

abundance: .
v_gene: TRBV15
j_gene: TRBJ2-1
d_gene: TRBD2
CDR3aa: CATSSLSGRDEQFF
CDR3nt: TGTGCCACCAGCAGCCTCAGCGGGAGGGATGAGCAGTTCTTC

abundance: once
v_gene: TRBV10-2
j_gene: TRBJ2-2
d_gene: .
CDR3aa: CASEGELFF
CDR3nt: TGTGCCAGCGAGGGGGAGCTGTTTTTT

abundance: .
v_gene: TRBV5-4
j_gene: TRBJ2-3
d_gene: TRBD2
CDR3aa: CASSFGLAGEASTDTQYF
CDR3nt: TGTGCCAGCAGCTTCGGACTAGCGGGGGAGGCTAGCACAGATACGCAGTATTTT

abundance: many
v_gene: TRBV5-1
j_gene: TRBJ2-1
d_gene: TRBD2
CDR3aa: CASSLAGGPNEQFF
CDR3nt: TGCGCCAGCAGCTTGGCGGGAGGGCCCAATGAGCAGTTCTTC

abundance: many
v_gene: TRBV6-5
j_gene: TRBJ1-1
d_gene: .
CDR3aa: CASVPPGRRNTEAFF
CDR3nt: TGTGCCAGCGTTCCCCCCGGAAGGAGGAACACTGAAGCTTTCTTT

abundance: many
v_gene: TRBV12-3/TRBV12-4
j_gene: TRBJ1-2
d_gene: TRBD1
CDR3aa: CASSPPRDSHYGYTF
CDR3nt: TGTGCCAGCAGTCCACCCCGGGACAGTCACTATGGCTACACCTTC

abundance: medium-sized
v_gene: TRBV2
j_gene: TRBJ1-2
d_gene: .
CDR3aa: CASSEAGVGYTF
CDR3nt: TGTGCCAGCAGTGAAGCAGGGGTCGGCTACACCTTC

abundance: few
v_gene: TRBV10-3
j_gene: TRBJ1-1
d_gene: .
CDR3aa: CAIGDNLNTEAFF
CDR3nt: TGTGCCATCGGTGACAATTTGAACACTGAAGCTTTCTTT

abundance: many
v_gene: TRBV12-3/TRBV12-4
j_gene: TRBJ1-2
d_gene: TRBD1
CDR3aa: CASSYKRQGIYGYTF
CDR3nt: TGTGCCAGCAGTTATAAAAGACAGGGAATCTATGGCTACACCTTC

abundance: many
v_gene: TRBV5-1
j_gene: TRBJ1-1
d_gene: .
CDR3aa: CASSFDRNTEAFF
CDR3nt: TGCGCCAGCAGTTTTGACAGGAACACTGAAGCTTTCTTT

abundance: .
v_gene: TRBV13
j_gene: TRBJ2-7
d_gene: TRBD1
CDR3aa: CASREGAGGSYEQYF
CDR3nt: TGTGCCAGCAGGGAAGGGGCAGGGGGCTCCTACGAGCAGTACTTC

abundance: many
v_gene: TRBV6-6
j_gene: TRBJ2-5
d_gene: .
CDR3aa: CASSSPTFGQGAQYF
CDR3nt: TGTGCCAGCAGTTCTCCCACATTCGGGCAAGGGGCCCAGTACTTC

abundance: .
v_gene: TRBV11-2
j_gene: TRBJ1-4
d_gene: .
CDR3aa: CASSRARDLGKLLF
CDR3nt: TGTGCCAGCAGTCGTGCCCGGGACCTAGGTAAACTGCTTTTT

abundance: many
v_gene: TRBV12-3/TRBV12-4
j_gene: TRBJ1-1
d_gene: TRBD1
CDR3aa: CASSDRGQAAFF
CDR3nt: TGTGCCAGCAGTGACAGGGGGCAGGCGGCTTTCTTT

abundance: many
v_gene: TRBV14
j_gene: TRBJ2-3
d_gene: TRBD1
CDR3aa: CASSPTGGDPVGTQYF
CDR3nt: TGTGCCAGCAGCCCGACAGGGGGCGACCCGGTCGGTACGCAGTATTTT

abundance: .
v_gene: TRBV19
j_gene: TRBJ1-5
d_gene: .
CDR3aa: CASRPRPGQDQPQHF
CDR3nt: TGTGCCAGTCGCCCCCGTCCGGGGCAAGATCAGCCCCAGCATTTT

abundance: .
v_gene: TRBV10-2
j_gene: TRBJ1-2
d_gene: TRBD1
CDR3aa: CASAEDRGHGYTF
CDR3nt: TGCGCCAGCGCCGAGGACAGGGGGCACGGCTACACCTTC

abundance: many
v_gene: TRBV5-1
j_gene: TRBJ2-1
d_gene: TRBD2
CDR3aa: CASSLDAGLAGTEQFF
CDR3nt: TGCGCCAGCAGCTTGGATGCGGGACTAGCGGGGACTGAGCAGTTCTTC